This T cell receptor (beta chain) was sequenced during a study of spatial heterogeneity in lung cancer. In its sample, this clonotype was seen many times. This beta chain was picked up by a library intended for alpha chains and is off target, so its count carries little meaning. Every TCR cDNA molecule carried a tag that served as a unique molecular identifier. MiXCR was run by TCRdb on the 5' RACE reads, yielding one entry per CDR3 protein. The sample holds approximately 12,000 distinct CDR3 sequences, about 6% seen once. Time point: sample taken at primary tumor resection. Sequencing was performed on whole RNA extracted from tumor and nontumor lung tissue, or from frozen PBMC, and the material was left unsorted. Samples were obtained from approximately 72 donors, all untreated early-stage non-small cell lung cancer patients. V was clipped by 2 bases and J by 6 bases, with 5 bases between them. Germline V gene data show CDR1 as LGHNA and CDR2 as YSLEER. There are 11 residues in the CDR3.

This TCR was recovered from a male donor with early-stage non-small cell lung cancer. This chain connects TRBV4-3 to TRBJ2-7; D gene unclear. This material consisted of normal lung tissue next to the tumor, taken at surgery. CDR3 DNA: TGCGCCAGCAGCCAATGGGGCGAGCAGTACTTC. Its translation: CASSQWGEQYF.